One and the same sample provided the 6 T cell receptor beta chains below, sequenced in a study of T cell repertoires in cytomegalovirus infection. TCRdb itself ran the reads through MiXCR, one entry per CDR3 protein. Among some 440,000 distinct CDR3 sequences listed, approximately 30% were seen once. Sequencing input: PBMCs. Receptor source: a human donor in good health (CMV status not recorded). Some clones in this sample may be carry-over from other donors' samples.

There are a few counts of this clonotype. The chain carries TRBV11-2 and TRBJ1-3; tentatively, D is TRBD1 (6 bases). The V end was cut by 7 bases, the J end by 2 bases, with 18 bases between. CDR3 length: 16 amino acids. CDR1 is SGHAT, CDR2 FQNNGV, per germline. CDR3 amino acids: CASTPREWGPGNTIYF. CDR3 sequence (DNA): TGTGCCAGCACCCCCCGGGAATGGGGGCCTGGAAACACCATATATTTT.

This clonotype was picked up a small number of times. V usage is TRBV20-1 and J usage is TRBJ1-4, with a weak D call TRBD1 (5 bases). CDR1 is DFQATT and CDR2 is SNEGSKA in the germline V gene (reference sequence). The V and J ends lost 0 bases and 8 bases respectively, with 13 bases between them. CDR3 length: 14 amino acids. CDR3 loop: CSARDGNRGEKLFF. The CDR3 bases are TGCAGTGCTAGAGATGGGAATCGGGGGGAAAAACTGTTTTTT.

As for this clonotype: This may be a read error: a much more frequent sequence differs by one nucleotide. The chain uses TRBV28 and TRBJ2-1; 8 positions match TRBD1. Germline V gives CDR1 MDHEN, CDR2 SYDVKM. CDR3 size: 15 residues. The J segment lost 7 bases and the V segment lost 6 bases, leaving 11 bases of the junction unmatched. The DNA of the CDR3 is TGTGCCAGCAGGCCTCGGACAGGGTTCTTTAATGAGCAGTTCTTC. It specifies CASRPRTGFFNEQFF. The full variable domain, rest sourced from reference TRBV28 and TRBJ2-1, is DVKVTQSSRYLVKRTGEKVFLECVQDMDHENMFWYRQDPGLGLRLIYFSYDVKMKEKGDIPEGYSVSREKKERFSLILESASTNQTSMYLCASRPRTGFFNEQFFGPGTRLTVL.

This clonotype was seen a handful of times. The CDR3 region is CASSEEVSSYNEQFF. The CDR3 DNA is TGTGCCAGCAGTGAAGAGGTTAGCTCCTACAATGAGCAGTTCTTC. V usage is TRBV6-4 and J usage is TRBJ2-1; D call uncertain. Trimming took off 3 bases at V and 0 bases at J, with 9 bases between the two ends. Germline V gene data show CDR1 as MRHNA and CDR2 as SNTAGT. There are 15 residues in the CDR3.

The chain recombines TRBV7-2 with TRBJ2-7; 9 bases map to TRBD1. Germline V CDR1 and CDR2: SGHTA, FQGNSA. The CDR3 sequence is 15 residues long. Germline trimming cut 0 bases from V and 4 bases from J; bases unmatched to any gene: 4. The CDR3 loop reads CASSLAGQGRYEQYF. The CDR3 bases are TGTGCCAGCAGCTTAGCGGGACAGGGTAGGTACGAGCAGTACTTC.

This chain connects TRBV6-8 to TRBJ2-3; 8 nucleotides align to TRBD2. The J segment lost 1 base and the V segment lost 5 bases, leaving 20 bases of the junction unmatched. This CDR3 spans 20 amino acids. Germline values: CDR1 MNHGY, CDR2 SAAAGT. CDR3 residues: CASSTSRRGAPRKGTDTQYF. For the CDR3, the DNA is TGTGCCAGCAGTACCTCCCGGCGGGGGGCCCCCCGGAAGGGCACAGATACGCAGTATTTT.